This entry is about one TCR beta chain. These data come from a study of blood T cell repertoires in COVID-19. Some clones are missing from TCRdb's copy, which holds only in-frame ones; the method was immunoSEQ multiplex PCR. The sample lists 430,000 or so clones; approximately 87% were seen once. Two negative PCRs, clearance, or symptom resolution were required of recovered Cohort 3 donors. Sequenced sample: PBMCs or T cells enriched from blood (not recorded which). The receptor's source is a woman in her thirties or forties who had recovered from COVID-19.

The CDR3 DNA reads TGCGCCAGCAGCCCGACAGGGGATAGCAATCAGCCCCAGCATTTT. Translated: CASSPTGDSNQPQHF. The chain couples TRBV5-1 to TRBJ1-5; TRBD1 matches 8 bases. Germline V lookup: CDR1 SGHRS, CDR2 YFSETQ. The CDR3 covers 15 residues. V trimming: 4 bases; J trimming: 0 bases; junction bases outside the gene matches: 3.